This TCR beta chain was captured in a study of T cells in localized non-small cell lung cancer. Whole-study findings and limits: Longer overall survival accompanied higher blood T cell density. Heterogeneity cannot be ruled out, as sequencing used one tumor region only. A median of 57 clones ranked among the top 100 in tumor appeared in adjacent lung.

Germline values: CDR1 SGHRS, CDR2 YFSETQ. Trimming left V 4 bases short and J 6 bases short, with 10 bases between. CDR3 length equals 13 residues. The data were produced by immunoSEQ multiplex PCR, yet TCRdb's version contains in-frame clones alone and is incomplete. The table records approximately 150,000 clones, roughly 90% of them present only once. Points on this clone: Its matching antigen is unknown.

This chain uses TRBV5-1 with TRBJ2-2; the D gene is possibly TRBD1 (7 bases). The specimen was peripheral blood, collected before any cancer treatment. This sequence was found in a female donor of 60 years or more with stage I lung adenocarcinoma. Here the CDR3 reads CASSLRGAGELFF. The DNA for the CDR3 is TGCGCCAGCAGCCTCAGGGGGGCCGGGGAGCTGTTTTTT.